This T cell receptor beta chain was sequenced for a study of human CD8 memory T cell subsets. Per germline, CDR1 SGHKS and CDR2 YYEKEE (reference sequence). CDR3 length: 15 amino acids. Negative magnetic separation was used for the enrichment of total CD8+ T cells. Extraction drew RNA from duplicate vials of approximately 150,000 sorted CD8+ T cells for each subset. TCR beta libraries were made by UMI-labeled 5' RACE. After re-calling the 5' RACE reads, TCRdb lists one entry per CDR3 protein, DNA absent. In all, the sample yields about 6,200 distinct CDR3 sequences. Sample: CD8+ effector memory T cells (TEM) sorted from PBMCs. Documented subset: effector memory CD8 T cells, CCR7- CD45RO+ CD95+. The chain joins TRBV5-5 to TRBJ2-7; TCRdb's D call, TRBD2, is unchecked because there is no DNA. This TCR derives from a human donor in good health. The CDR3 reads CASSFSTGGSYEQYF.